A selection of T cell receptor beta chains follows, all from one sample in a study of vaccination and CD4 T cells after COVID-19. For these TCRs, the target antigens are not known. TCRdb fed the PCR reads into MiXCR, producing one record per CDR3 protein. The table lists about 9,700 distinct CDR3 sequences, around 67% of them singletons. The sample consisted of CD4+ T cells from blood, cultured in vitro. The receptors come from a human donor who had recovered from COVID-19. CDR3s include the opening cysteine and the closing phenylalanine or tryptophan. D genes are given only for firm matches. Size is omitted from some rows. Given values are once, few, many or a class for expanded clones.

J gene: TRBJ2-7
clone size: -
D gene: TRBD2
V gene: TRBV12-3/TRBV12-4
CDR3 DNA: TGTGCCAGCAGTTTAGCCCTAGCGGGGGGTGGCGAGCAGTACTTC
CDR3 protein: CASSLALAGGGEQYF

J gene: TRBJ2-3
clone size: few
D gene: TRBD1
V gene: TRBV10-1
CDR3 DNA: TGCGCCAGCTCTTCTCTAGGACAGGACACAGATACGCAGTATTTT
CDR3 protein: CASSSLGQDTDTQYF

J gene: TRBJ1-1
clone size: -
D gene: -
V gene: TRBV27
CDR3 DNA: TGTGCCAGCAGTTTATCGGCGGGGGTGGGGAACACTGAAGCTTTCTTT
CDR3 protein: CASSLSAGVGNTEAFF

J gene: TRBJ1-1
clone size: -
D gene: -
V gene: TRBV5-4
CDR3 DNA: TGTGCCAGCAGCTCCCGTGAGTTGGTAAACACTGAAGCTTTCTTT
CDR3 protein: CASSSRELVNTEAFF

J gene: TRBJ1-2
clone size: few
D gene: -
V gene: TRBV20-1
CDR3 DNA: TGCAGTGCTAGAGATCAGGCAGGGTCCGGCTACACCTTC
CDR3 protein: CSARDQAGSGYTF

J gene: TRBJ1-2
clone size: -
D gene: -
V gene: TRBV2
CDR3 DNA: TGTGCCAGCAGTTTAACCTTAAGACAGGCCAATTATGGCTACACCTTC
CDR3 protein: CASSLTLRQANYGYTF

J gene: TRBJ2-1
clone size: few
D gene: TRBD2
V gene: TRBV20-1
CDR3 DNA: TGCAGTGCTAGCGGACTAGCGGGAGTAGTTAGGGGGGGAAATGAGCAGTTCTTC
CDR3 protein: CSASGLAGVVRGGNEQFF

J gene: TRBJ2-1
clone size: once
D gene: TRBD2
V gene: TRBV20-1
CDR3 DNA: TGCAGTGCTCCTAACTTACTAGCGGGGGCCGGGGATGAGCAGTTCTTC
CDR3 protein: CSAPNLLAGAGDEQFF

J gene: TRBJ2-5
clone size: once
D gene: -
V gene: TRBV27
CDR3 DNA: TGTGCCAGCAGTGCCCTCCTCAGTTTAGGCGGGAAAGAGACCCAGTACTTC
CDR3 protein: CASSALLSLGGKETQYF

J gene: TRBJ2-7
clone size: -
D gene: TRBD1
V gene: TRBV6-5
CDR3 DNA: TGTGCCAGCAGTTACCAGACAGGGAACGAGCAGTACTTC
CDR3 protein: CASSYQTGNEQYF

J gene: TRBJ2-2
clone size: -
D gene: -
V gene: TRBV9
CDR3 DNA: TGTGCCAGCAGCCTCGGTGGCTACGCGCTCGACGGGGAGCTGTTTTTT
CDR3 protein: CASSLGGYALDGELFF

J gene: TRBJ2-1
clone size: -
D gene: -
V gene: TRBV11-3
CDR3 DNA: TGTGCCAGCAGCTTAGGGCCGGTTAATGAGCAGTTCTTC
CDR3 protein: CASSLGPVNEQFF

J gene: TRBJ2-7
clone size: -
D gene: -
V gene: TRBV6-2/TRBV6-3
CDR3 DNA: TGTGCCAGCAGCCTTGGACGCGGAAGCGGAGGCCCCGAGCAGTACTTC
CDR3 protein: CASSLGRGSGGPEQYF

J gene: TRBJ2-2
clone size: -
D gene: TRBD1
V gene: TRBV7-2
CDR3 DNA: TGTGCCAGCAGCTCCTTGACAGGGGGCTTCGGGGAGCTGTTTTTT
CDR3 protein: CASSSLTGGFGELFF

J gene: TRBJ2-3
clone size: -
D gene: TRBD2
V gene: TRBV11-2
CDR3 DNA: TGTGCCAGCAGCTTGAGAAGCGGGAGGGCCCGGGATACGCAGTATTTT
CDR3 protein: CASSLRSGRARDTQYF

J gene: TRBJ1-1
clone size: few
D gene: TRBD1
V gene: TRBV10-3
CDR3 DNA: TGTGCCATCAGTGACAGGGGGACTGAAGCTTTCTTT
CDR3 protein: CAISDRGTEAFF

J gene: TRBJ1-5
clone size: -
D gene: -
V gene: TRBV30
CDR3 DNA: TGTGCCTGGAGTGTGGGGACGCAGGATCAGCCCCAGCATTTT
CDR3 protein: CAWSVGTQDQPQHF

J gene: TRBJ2-5
clone size: -
D gene: -
V gene: TRBV7-2
CDR3 DNA: TGTGCCAGCAGCTTGCGCGGGCCCGAGACCCAGTACTTC
CDR3 protein: CASSLRGPETQYF

J gene: TRBJ2-2
clone size: -
D gene: -
V gene: TRBV11-2
CDR3 DNA: TGTGCCAGCAGCGCAGGGTCAGGGACCGGGGAGCTGTTTTTT
CDR3 protein: CASSAGSGTGELFF

J gene: TRBJ1-6
clone size: -
D gene: TRBD1
V gene: TRBV6-1
CDR3 DNA: TGTGCCAGCAGACTCCCGGGACAGGGAGAAAATTCACCCCTCCACTTT
CDR3 protein: CASRLPGQGENSPLHF

J gene: TRBJ1-1
clone size: -
D gene: -
V gene: TRBV28
CDR3 DNA: TGTGCCAGCACTTCCCAGCCGAACACTGAAGCTTTCTTT
CDR3 protein: CASTSQPNTEAFF

J gene: TRBJ2-1
clone size: -
D gene: -
V gene: TRBV2
CDR3 DNA: TGTGCCAGCAGTGGAGGCGACAGCTCCTACAATGAGCAGTTCTTC
CDR3 protein: CASSGGDSSYNEQFF

J gene: TRBJ2-1
clone size: few
D gene: -
V gene: TRBV20-1
CDR3 DNA: TGCAGTGCTAGAGGTAGCGGCTCCTACAATGAGCAGTTCTTC
CDR3 protein: CSARGSGSYNEQFF

J gene: TRBJ1-6
clone size: -
D gene: -
V gene: TRBV10-3
CDR3 DNA: TGTGCCATCAGGCCTGGGCAGGTTGATAATTCACCCCTCCACTTT
CDR3 protein: CAIRPGQVDNSPLHF

J gene: TRBJ2-5
clone size: once
D gene: -
V gene: TRBV10-1
CDR3 DNA: TGCGCCAGCAGTGAGAAGGGGGGTGGGGAGACCCAGTACTTC
CDR3 protein: CASSEKGGGETQYF

J gene: TRBJ1-5
clone size: -
D gene: -
V gene: TRBV7-9
CDR3 DNA: TGTGCCAGCAGCTTAGCACAGGGTGGGGGGCAGCCCCAGCATTTT
CDR3 protein: CASSLAQGGGQPQHF

J gene: TRBJ1-5
clone size: -
D gene: -
V gene: TRBV19
CDR3 DNA: TGTGCCAGTAGTATACGGACGGGAAACAATCAGCCCCAGCATTTT
CDR3 protein: CASSIRTGNNQPQHF

J gene: TRBJ2-7
clone size: -
D gene: -
V gene: TRBV6-5
CDR3 DNA: TGTGCCAGCAGTTTCACACGGAACGAGCAGTACTTC
CDR3 protein: CASSFTRNEQYF

J gene: TRBJ2-5
clone size: once
D gene: -
V gene: TRBV20-1
CDR3 DNA: TGCAGTGCTAGCATTTGGGCCCAAGAGACCCAGTACTTC
CDR3 protein: CSASIWAQETQYF

J gene: TRBJ1-5
clone size: -
D gene: -
V gene: TRBV10-2
CDR3 DNA: TGCGCCAGCAGTGATGGCGAACAGTATAGCAATCAGCCCCAGCATTTT
CDR3 protein: CASSDGEQYSNQPQHF

J gene: TRBJ1-3
clone size: -
D gene: -
V gene: TRBV4-1
CDR3 DNA: TGCGCCAGCAGCCACCAACCGGGACACTACTCTGGAAACACCATATATTTT
CDR3 protein: CASSHQPGHYSGNTIYF

J gene: TRBJ2-3
clone size: -
D gene: -
V gene: TRBV5-1
CDR3 DNA: TGCGCCAGCAGCTTTGGTGCAGATACGCAGTATTTT
CDR3 protein: CASSFGADTQYF

J gene: TRBJ2-5
clone size: -
D gene: TRBD2
V gene: TRBV20-1
CDR3 DNA: TGCAGTGTGACAGGGACTAGCGGCGAAGAGACCCAGTACTTC
CDR3 protein: CSVTGTSGEETQYF

J gene: TRBJ2-3
clone size: -
D gene: TRBD2
V gene: TRBV11-2
CDR3 DNA: TGTGCCAGCAGCTTAGCTCGGGCGGGGGGGCGTGGCACAGATACGCAGTATTTT
CDR3 protein: CASSLARAGGRGTDTQYF

J gene: TRBJ1-1
clone size: -
D gene: -
V gene: TRBV28
CDR3 DNA: TGTGCCAGCGGGTTGTGGCAGGGGAACACTGAAGCTTTCTTT
CDR3 protein: CASGLWQGNTEAFF

J gene: TRBJ1-2
clone size: -
D gene: -
V gene: TRBV19
CDR3 DNA: TGTGCCAGTAGCCCGGGCCGAATTCCTTATGGCTACACCTTC
CDR3 protein: CASSPGRIPYGYTF

J gene: TRBJ2-4
clone size: -
D gene: -
V gene: TRBV6-2/TRBV6-3
CDR3 DNA: TGTGCCAGCAGTTACTCCAGGGAGCGGAACATTCAGTACTTC
CDR3 protein: CASSYSRERNIQYF

J gene: TRBJ1-1
clone size: few
D gene: -
V gene: TRBV7-9
CDR3 DNA: TGTGCCAGCAGCTTAGTTCAGAGCACTGAAGCTTTCTTT
CDR3 protein: CASSLVQSTEAFF

J gene: TRBJ1-2
clone size: -
D gene: -
V gene: TRBV9
CDR3 DNA: TGTGCCAGCAGCGTAGACGGCAGGGGAACTAACTATGGCTACACCTTC
CDR3 protein: CASSVDGRGTNYGYTF

J gene: TRBJ1-1
clone size: once
D gene: -
V gene: TRBV27
CDR3 DNA: TGTGCCAGCAGTTCCCCAGCGGCCGCGAACACTGAAGCTTTCTTT
CDR3 protein: CASSSPAAANTEAFF

J gene: TRBJ2-5
clone size: -
D gene: TRBD2
V gene: TRBV6-1
CDR3 DNA: TGTGCCAGCAGTGGCCGCGGACTAGCGGCTCTCCAAGAGACCCAGTACTTC
CDR3 protein: CASSGRGLAALQETQYF

J gene: TRBJ2-5
clone size: once
D gene: TRBD2
V gene: TRBV20-1
CDR3 DNA: TGCAGTGTTCTAGCGGGGGAAGAGGTCCTTCAAGAGACCCAGTACTTC
CDR3 protein: CSVLAGEEVLQETQYF

J gene: TRBJ1-2
clone size: -
D gene: TRBD1
V gene: TRBV7-9
CDR3 DNA: TGTGCCAGCAGCTTGGTAACAGGGGCGACTAACTATGGCTACACCTTC
CDR3 protein: CASSLVTGATNYGYTF

J gene: TRBJ2-5
clone size: -
D gene: TRBD1
V gene: TRBV29-1
CDR3 DNA: TGCAGCGTTGAAGGGGGACAGGGCGTCGAGACCCAGTACTTC
CDR3 protein: CSVEGGQGVETQYF

J gene: TRBJ2-1
clone size: -
D gene: TRBD2
V gene: TRBV24-1
CDR3 DNA: TGTGCCACCAGTGACCGTTCTAGCGGGCACTCCTACAATGAGCAGTTCTTC
CDR3 protein: CATSDRSSGHSYNEQFF

J gene: TRBJ2-5
clone size: -
D gene: -
V gene: TRBV7-2
CDR3 DNA: TGTGCCAGCAGCTTAGCGGGGGGCCAAGAGACCCAGTACTTC
CDR3 protein: CASSLAGGQETQYF

J gene: TRBJ2-2
clone size: -
D gene: -
V gene: TRBV15
CDR3 DNA: TGTGCCACCAGCAGAGATCCTGTGGGGGCTGGGACCGGGGAGCTGTTTTTT
CDR3 protein: CATSRDPVGAGTGELFF

J gene: TRBJ1-1
clone size: -
D gene: -
V gene: TRBV5-1
CDR3 DNA: TGCGCCAGCAGCTTGAGACCTTCGAACACTGAAGCTTTCTTT
CDR3 protein: CASSLRPSNTEAFF

J gene: TRBJ1-1
clone size: -
D gene: -
V gene: TRBV20-1
CDR3 DNA: TGCAGTGCTAGACAGACGAACACTGAAGCTTTCTTT
CDR3 protein: CSARQTNTEAFF

J gene: TRBJ2-5
clone size: -
D gene: TRBD2
V gene: TRBV10-1
CDR3 DNA: TGCGCCAGCAGTCCCTCGGCGGGGGGCTTTCAAGAGACCCAGTACTTC
CDR3 protein: CASSPSAGGFQETQYF

J gene: TRBJ1-2
clone size: -
D gene: -
V gene: TRBV4-1
CDR3 DNA: TGCGCCAGCAGCCAAGGGTTGGTTGACAGGTCCTATGGCTACACCTTC
CDR3 protein: CASSQGLVDRSYGYTF

J gene: TRBJ1-2
clone size: once
D gene: TRBD1
V gene: TRBV12-3/TRBV12-4
CDR3 DNA: TGTGCCAGCAGTGACAGGGGGCAGCATGGCTACACCTTC
CDR3 protein: CASSDRGQHGYTF

J gene: TRBJ1-3
clone size: -
D gene: -
V gene: TRBV15
CDR3 DNA: TGTGCCACCAGCAGTGGAGGGGACCCTGGAAACACCATATATTTT
CDR3 protein: CATSSGGDPGNTIYF

J gene: TRBJ1-1
clone size: few
D gene: -
V gene: TRBV6-1
CDR3 DNA: TGTGCCAGCAGAACAGGGCCCAACACTGAAGCTTTCTTT
CDR3 protein: CASRTGPNTEAFF